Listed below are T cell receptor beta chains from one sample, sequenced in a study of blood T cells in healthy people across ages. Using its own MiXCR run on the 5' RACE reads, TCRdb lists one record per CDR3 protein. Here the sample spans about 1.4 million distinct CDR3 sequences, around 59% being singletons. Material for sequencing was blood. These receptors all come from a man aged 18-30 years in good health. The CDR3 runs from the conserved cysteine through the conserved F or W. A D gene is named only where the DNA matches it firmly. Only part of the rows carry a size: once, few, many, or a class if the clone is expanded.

TGTGCCAGCAGCCGGGACAGTACATTTCAGCCCCAGCATTTT	CASSRDSTFQPQHF	TRBV27	TRBD1	14	TRBJ1-5	NA
TGTGCCAGCAGTTACGCAGGGTTGGTCAATGAGCAGTTCTTC	CASSYAGLVNEQFF	TRBV6-2/TRBV6-3	NA	14	TRBJ2-1	NA
TGTGCCAGCAGAAACACAGGGGACCCTCTCTACGAGCAGTACTTC	CASRNTGDPLYEQYF	TRBV28	TRBD1	15	TRBJ2-7	NA
TGTGCCAGCAGTGAGACAGGGGTCGAGACCCAGTACTTC	CASSETGVETQYF	TRBV6-1	TRBD1	13	TRBJ2-5	NA
TGTGCCAGCAGCTACCGCGGGACTACCTACAATGAGCAGTTCTTC	CASSYRGTTYNEQFF	TRBV7-2	TRBD2	15	TRBJ2-1	NA
TGTGCCAGCAGCAAAGGGACTAGCGGGGCTTCAGAGCAGTACTTC	CASSKGTSGASEQYF	TRBV11-3	TRBD2	15	TRBJ2-4	NA
TGTGCCAGCAGTTTAGAGATCCCGCCGACAGGGATCTCCTACGAGCAGTACTTC	CASSLEIPPTGISYEQYF	TRBV28	TRBD1	18	TRBJ2-7	few
TGCGCCAGCAGCTTGGGACAGGCTCAGGCTGGTAGGGGGCAGTTCTTC	CASSLGQAQAGRGQFF	TRBV5-1	NA	16	TRBJ2-1	few
TGTGCCAGCAGTTTTCTTACAGGGGAGCAGTACTTC	CASSFLTGEQYF	TRBV28	NA	12	TRBJ2-7	NA
TGTGCCAGCAGCCAAGCCCTCTCTGGCTACACCTTC	CASSQALSGYTF	TRBV14	NA	12	TRBJ1-2	NA
TGTGCCAGCAGTTACTGGCTAGCGGGGAGGAATGAGCAGTTCTTC	CASSYWLAGRNEQFF	TRBV6-2/TRBV6-3	TRBD2	15	TRBJ2-1	few
TGTGCCAGCAGTGAATTAGTAGCGACCACTTCCTACCAAGAGACCCAGTACTTC	CASSELVATTSYQETQYF	TRBV6-1	NA	18	TRBJ2-5	NA
TGCGCCAGCAGCCAAGATCTAGGGGCGCATAACTATGGCTACACCTTC	CASSQDLGAHNYGYTF	TRBV4-3	NA	16	TRBJ1-2	NA
TGTGCCACCAGCAGAATTAGGCGGTACACCGGGGAGCTGTTTTTT	CATSRIRRYTGELFF	TRBV15	NA	15	TRBJ2-2	NA
TGTGCCAGCAGCCAAGTGAGTTCAGAGGGAGAAAAACTGTTTTTT	CASSQVSSEGEKLFF	TRBV4-2	NA	15	TRBJ1-4	NA
TGCAGTGCCACCTCACCGGATAACTATGGCTACACCTTC	CSATSPDNYGYTF	TRBV20-1	NA	13	TRBJ1-2	few
TGTGCCAGCAGCCAACCCGGGGACAGCTATGGCTACACCTTC	CASSQPGDSYGYTF	TRBV3-1	TRBD1	14	TRBJ1-2	few
TGCGCCAGCAGCCAAGATCCAACGGAAGAGACCCAGTACTTC	CASSQDPTEETQYF	TRBV4-1	NA	14	TRBJ2-5	NA
TGTGCCAGCACCCCTCTACGGGCGACCCAGTACTTC	CASTPLRATQYF	TRBV28	NA	12	TRBJ2-5	NA
TGCGCCAGCAGTTCTTTAGCGGGGGAATGGCGAACAGATACGCAGTATTTT	CASSSLAGEWRTDTQYF	TRBV5-1	TRBD2	17	TRBJ2-3	NA
TGCGCCAGCACCGACCCCGGGACAGACGAAAAACTGTTTTTT	CASTDPGTDEKLFF	TRBV5-1	TRBD1	14	TRBJ1-4	NA
TGTGCCAGCACCCCAGGTGGGGGTAGTCGAAGGGAGCAGTACTTC	CASTPGGGSRREQYF	TRBV6-2/TRBV6-3	NA	15	TRBJ2-7	NA
TGCAGTGCTAGGCTCGCGGGAGACTACAATGAGCAGTACTTC	CSARLAGDYNEQYF	TRBV20-1	TRBD2	14	TRBJ2-5	NA
TGTGCCAGCAGCGTGATGTATGGGTTTCATCCCTCCAATGAGCAGTTCTTC	CASSVMYGFHPSNEQFF	TRBV27	NA	17	TRBJ2-1	NA
TGTGCCAGCAGTTACTCGTCCTTACGACAGGCCTACGAGCAGTACTTC	CASSYSSLRQAYEQYF	TRBV6-5	NA	16	TRBJ2-7	once
TGCAGTGCTAGAGATCGCGGGAGACTAGCGGGAGGCATTCAGTACTTC	CSARDRGRLAGGIQYF	TRBV20-1	TRBD2	16	TRBJ2-4	NA
TGCGCCAGCAGCCGCCTTTCCCTCAGGGGGGCTAGAGGAAACACCATATATTTT	CASSRLSLRGARGNTIYF	TRBV4-1	TRBD1	18	TRBJ1-3	NA
TGCAGTGCTAGCGGGGGGACAGGGCGAAACTACGAGCAGTACTTC	CSASGGTGRNYEQYF	TRBV20-1	TRBD1	15	TRBJ2-7	NA
TGTGCCAGCAGTTACTCAAAAGCGGGAGGCTATAATGAGCAGTTCTTC	CASSYSKAGGYNEQFF	TRBV6-6	TRBD2	16	TRBJ2-1	NA
TGTGCCAGCACCAACGGGCCATCCAATGAGCAGTACTTC	CASTNGPSNEQYF	TRBV6-2/TRBV6-3	NA	13	TRBJ2-5	NA
TGCGCCAGCAGCCCGCGACCGGGACAGGCAGGAACTAATGAAAAACTGTTTTTT	CASSPRPGQAGTNEKLFF	TRBV5-1	TRBD1	18	TRBJ1-4	NA
TGTGCCAGCAGTGAAGCATTTGTCGGACCCTTGACGAATGAGCAGTTCTTC	CASSEAFVGPLTNEQFF	TRBV6-1	NA	17	TRBJ2-1	once
TGTGCCAGCAGCTTGCCCACCGGGACTAGCGGGGGGATGTCCTACAATGAGCAGTTCTTC	CASSLPTGTSGGMSYNEQFF	TRBV11-2	TRBD2	20	TRBJ2-1	NA
TGCAGCAACAGGGTTTTCAATGAGCAGTTCTTC	CSNRVFNEQFF	TRBV29-1	NA	11	TRBJ2-1	NA
TGTGCCAGCAGCTTAGTATTTGGAGGGGGCTCAGTCGAGCAGTACTTC	CASSLVFGGGSVEQYF	TRBV7-9	NA	16	TRBJ2-7	few
TGTGCCAGCAGTCCACAGCAGCCGAGCTCTGGGGCCAACGTCCTGACTTTC	CASSPQQPSSGANVLTF	TRBV12-3/TRBV12-4	NA	17	TRBJ2-6	NA
TGTGCCAGCAGTTACCCCAAGCGGGAGGGGAACAATGAGCAGTTCTTC	CASSYPKREGNNEQFF	TRBV6-2/TRBV6-3	TRBD2	16	TRBJ2-1	NA
TGCAGTGCTAGAGACCGGAGGGGACAGCACACTGAAGCTTTCTTT	CSARDRRGQHTEAFF	TRBV20-1	TRBD1	15	TRBJ1-1	NA
TGTGCCAGCACCCTCGGGACTTCTTTGTCCTACAATGAGCAGTACTTC	CASTLGTSLSYNEQYF	TRBV6-2/TRBV6-3	NA	16	TRBJ2-7	NA
TGTGCCAGCAGCTCAGGGGGGCCCTATGGCTACACCTTC	CASSSGGPYGYTF	TRBV7-9	TRBD1	13	TRBJ1-2	NA
TGTGCCAGCAGTCCAGGGTTTACAGGGGGCGCCCCATTTGATACGCAGTATTTT	CASSPGFTGGAPFDTQYF	TRBV27	TRBD1	18	TRBJ2-3	NA
TGTGCCACCAGCAGAGTAGGGTACGGGAGAAGGGCAGAGACCCAGTACTTC	CATSRVGYGRRAETQYF	TRBV15	NA	17	TRBJ2-5	NA
TGTGCCAGCAGCTTAGCTCCCGGACAGGGGTTGGGGGAGCAGTACTTC	CASSLAPGQGLGEQYF	TRBV7-6	TRBD1	16	TRBJ2-7	NA
TGTGCCAGCAGCTTAGATGTGGACACTACGTTTGGCTACACCTTC	CASSLDVDTTFGYTF	TRBV7-9	NA	15	TRBJ1-2	NA
TGCAGTGCTAGAGACCACCGACCCCTCACTCGGGAGACCCAGTACTTC	CSARDHRPLTRETQYF	TRBV20-1	NA	16	TRBJ2-5	NA
TGCGCCAGCAGCTTGGTCGACTTCTCCTACAATGAGCAGTTCTTC	CASSLVDFSYNEQFF	TRBV5-1	NA	15	TRBJ2-1	NA
TGTGCCAGCAGTCCGGCATCCGGGGAGCTGTTTTTT	CASSPASGELFF	TRBV27	NA	12	TRBJ2-2	few
TGCGCCAGCAGCCCTCGGACTAGCGGGGGGTTGTACGAGCAGTACTTC	CASSPRTSGGLYEQYF	TRBV4-1	TRBD2	16	TRBJ2-7	NA
TGTGCCAGCAGTCCAGGACAGGGACTAGCTAACGAGCAGTACTTC	CASSPGQGLANEQYF	TRBV27	NA	15	TRBJ2-7	NA
TGTGCCAGCAGCCAAGATCAAGTTTACAATGAGCAGTTCTTC	CASSQDQVYNEQFF	TRBV4-2	NA	14	TRBJ2-1	NA
TGTGCCAGCAGTTCAGGCTACCATAGGGAGACCCAGTACTTC	CASSSGYHRETQYF	TRBV28	NA	14	TRBJ2-5	NA
TGTGCCAGCAGTGCGGTGGATACGCAGTATTTT	CASSAVDTQYF	TRBV2	NA	11	TRBJ2-3	NA
TGTGCCAGCAGCTTCGCCGATCGGCCGAGAACGCAGTATTTT	CASSFADRPRTQYF	TRBV11-2	NA	14	TRBJ2-3	NA
TGCGCCAGCAGCTTGGCGGGGTCCTTTGCTGGCTACACCTTC	CASSLAGSFAGYTF	TRBV5-1	NA	14	TRBJ1-2	NA